What follows describes a single T cell receptor (beta chain). These data are taken from a study of Ad26.COV2.S vaccination and SARS-CoV-2 variants. About the study: Ad26.COV2.S arm of COV1001 included the donor. Once, or twice with 56 days between doses, Ad26.COV2.S was given intramuscularly.

Profiling relied on immunoSEQ multiplex PCR, and the TCRdb table lists in-frame clones only, not all of them. The sample holds 300,000 to 400,000 clones, approximately 81% seen once. CDR1 and CDR2 from the germline V gene are SGHTA and FQGNSA. This CDR3 is 14 amino acids long. V dropped 9 bases and J dropped 5; count of bases not matched to a gene: 12. Treatment specified: around 19 received Ad26.COV2.S at low or high dose, single or two shots; about 5 received placebo; per-sample allocation not given. Collection of samples fell on day 63 after the first vaccine or placebo injection. The sample came from a Boston adult aged 18-55 years. Vaccine was an Ad26 vector expressing Wuhan-strain SARS-CoV-2 spike.

This TCR was sampled from a person between 18 and 65 years old who received the Ad26.COV2.S COVID-19 vaccine or a placebo. The sample consisted of peripheral blood, taken in a trial of Ad26.COV2.S vaccine versus placebo. The V call is TRBV7-2, the J call TRBJ2-5, with 7 bases that match TRBD2. The CDR3 spells CASRGGGGGETQYF. Here the CDR3 DNA reads TGTGCCAGTCGCGGCGGGGGAGGAGGGGAGACCCAGTACTTC.